This is a list of T cell receptor beta chains from one sample in a study of pediatric ulcerative colitis. Method: immunoSEQ multiplex PCR; TCRdb's copy keeps in-frame clones and lacks some. The table lists approximately 18,000 clones, under 75% of them singletons. The sample taken for sequencing was gut tissue. The receptor set was obtained from a boy between 10 and 17 years old with moderate ulcerative colitis. The CDR3 runs from the conserved cysteine through the conserved F or W. D genes are given only for firm matches. Clone size is given for some rows only: seen once, a few or many times, or a class if the clone is expanded.

j_gene | v_gene | d_gene | abundance | CDR3nt | CDR3aa
TRBJ1-2 | TRBV30 | NA | NA | TGTGCCTGGAGTGTACCGGGTGGGGGGGGTAACTATGGCTACACCTTC | CAWSVPGGGGNYGYTF
TRBJ1-5 | TRBV5-1 | NA | NA | TGCGCCAGCAGCTTGGAAGGGTTTAGCAATCAGCCCCAGCATTTT | CASSLEGFSNQPQHF
TRBJ2-5 | TRBV7-8 | NA | NA | TGTGCCAGCAGGAGAGATACGGAGACCCAGTACTTC | CASRRDTETQYF
TRBJ2-2 | TRBV19 | TRBD1 | once | TGTGCCAGTAGCGGACAGGGGGTGGTTGGGGAGCTGTTTTTT | CASSGQGVVGELFF
TRBJ1-4 | TRBV25-1 | NA | NA | TGTGCCAGCAGTGAATCGGGGAGGGCCGCAACTAATGAAAAACTGTTTTTT | CASSESGRAATNEKLFF
TRBJ1-6 | TRBV6-1 | TRBD1 | NA | TGTGCCAGCAGTGAACAGGGGGCAAGTAATTCACCCCTCCACTTT | CASSEQGASNSPLHF
TRBJ2-3 | TRBV9 | TRBD2 | once | TGTGCCAGCAGCGTAGTATTGAGCGGGGGGACAGATACGCAGTATTTT | CASSVVLSGGTDTQYF
TRBJ2-3 | TRBV6-5 | TRBD1 | NA | TGTGCCAGCAGTTACACCGGGACAGGGGTGGATACGCAGTATTTT | CASSYTGTGVDTQYF
TRBJ2-1 | TRBV5-8 | NA | NA | TGTGCCAGCAGCTTGCTTGTTCTCTACAATGAGCAGTTCTTC | CASSLLVLYNEQFF
TRBJ1-6 | TRBV7-8 | TRBD1 | NA | TGTGCCAGCAGCTCTGAACAGGGGGAGAATAATTCACCCCTCCACTTT | CASSSEQGENNSPLHF
TRBJ2-5 | TRBV6-1 | TRBD2 | NA | TGTGCCAGCAGTCCTAGCGGGAGGGCCTTTGAGACCCAGTACTTC | CASSPSGRAFETQYF
TRBJ2-3 | TRBV25-1 | TRBD2 | NA | TGTGCCAGCAGGAGGGAAGCGGGAGGCTCCTACAGCACAGATACGCAGTATTTT | CASRREAGGSYSTDTQYF
TRBJ2-7 | TRBV6-4 | NA | NA | TGTGCCAGCAGGCGAAAGCAGGGGAGGTCGTCGAGAGTGTACTTC | CASRRKQGRSSRVYF
TRBJ1-1 | TRBV6-6 | TRBD1 | NA | TGTGCCAGCAGTTCGAGGGACAGGAACACTGAAGCTTTCTTT | CASSSRDRNTEAFF
TRBJ1-1 | TRBV5-8 | NA | NA | TGTGCCAGCAGCTTGGTTCAGGGAGGGCCTGAAGCTTTCTTT | CASSLVQGGPEAFF
TRBJ2-4 | TRBV4-2 | NA | NA | TGTGCCAGCAGCCAAGACACGGGGGGCGCTGATAGTACCAAAAACATTCAGTACTTC | CASSQDTGGADSTKNIQYF
TRBJ2-5 | TRBV2 | TRBD2 | few | TGTGCTAAAATACGCGGGGGGGCTAGTAAAGAGACCCAGTACTTC | CAKIRGGASKETQYF
TRBJ1-6 | TRBV5-6 | NA | NA | TGTGCCAGCAGCTTTTGGCAGATATATTCACCCCTCCACTTT | CASSFWQIYSPLHF
TRBJ1-1 | TRBV19 | NA | NA | TGTGCCAGTAGGATACACACTGAAGCTTTCTTT | CASRIHTEAFF
TRBJ2-1 | TRBV6-4 | TRBD2 | NA | TGTGCCAGCAGTGCCCTAGCGGGTTCCTACAATGAGCAGTTCTTC | CASSALAGSYNEQFF
TRBJ1-4 | TRBV15 | TRBD1 | NA | TGTGCCACCAGCAGAGGGGACAGGGATCATGAAAAACTGTTTTTT | CATSRGDRDHEKLFF
TRBJ1-1 | TRBV6-6 | NA | few | TGTGCCAGCAGTCCCTATGCGGGCCTGAACACTGAAGCTTTCTTT | CASSPYAGLNTEAFF
TRBJ2-7 | TRBV5-5 | NA | NA | TGTGCCAGCAGTCGGACAGACTCGCAGGCGCAGTACTTC | CASSRTDSQAQYF
TRBJ2-7 | TRBV7-2 | NA | NA | TGTGCCAGCAGCTTAAGTTCTAGCGACTACGAGCAGTACTTC | CASSLSSSDYEQYF
TRBJ2-1 | TRBV9 | TRBD2 | NA | TGTGCCAGCAGCGTAGAGCCTAGCGGGAGAGAGCAGTTCTTC | CASSVEPSGREQFF
TRBJ2-5 | TRBV7-2 | NA | NA | TGTGCCAGCAGCTTTAGAACCCCAGCGGGAGAGACCCAGTACTTC | CASSFRTPAGETQYF
TRBJ2-7 | TRBV19 | NA | NA | TGTGCCAGTAGTTATGGTGGCGGTTCCTACGAGCAGTACTTC | CASSYGGGSYEQYF
TRBJ1-1 | TRBV5-1 | NA | NA | TGCGCCAGCAGGGCGAACACTGAAGCTTTCTTT | CASRANTEAFF
TRBJ1-2 | TRBV10-3 | NA | NA | TGTGCCACCTCCGAGGACTATGGCTACACCTTC | CATSEDYGYTF
TRBJ1-5 | TRBV6-5 | TRBD1 | few | TGTGCCAGCAGTACAGGGGTTAATAATCAGCCCCAGCATTTT | CASSTGVNNQPQHF
TRBJ1-5 | TRBV19 | TRBD1 | NA | TGTGCCAGTATTAAAGGACAGGGGGCGCGTCAGCCCCAGCATTTT | CASIKGQGARQPQHF
TRBJ1-6 | TRBV19 | TRBD1 | NA | TGTGCCACACGGGACCGACAGGGTTCACCCCTCCACTTT | CATRDRQGSPLHF
TRBJ1-1 | TRBV7-2 | NA | NA | TGTGCCAGCAGCCCCGACCGAAACAGCGGGACTGAAGCTTTCTTT | CASSPDRNSGTEAFF